A selection of T cell receptor beta chains follows, all from one sample in a study of blood T cell repertoires in COVID-19. Measured with immunoSEQ multiplex PCR; TCRdb has only the in-frame clones, and not every one. The sample lists some 100,000 clones, around 85% occurring once. What was sequenced was peripheral blood. The source of these receptors is a woman between 70 and 85 years old with active or convalescent COVID-19. Both conserved end residues are part of each CDR3. A D gene is named only where the DNA matches it firmly. Part of the rows lack a size; the others show once, few, many or a class for expanded clones.

>TRBD1|TRBV3-1/TRBV3-2|once|TRBJ1-3
CASSQDRDRATIYF
TGTGCCAGCAGCCAAGATAGGGACAGGGCCACCATATATTTT
>NA|TRBV12-3/TRBV12-4|NA|TRBJ1-6
CASSLSENSPLHF
TGTGCCAGCAGTTTATCTGAGAATTCACCCCTCCACTTT
>NA|TRBV28|NA|TRBJ1-5
CASEAALNQPQHF
TGTGCCAGCGAGGCAGCTCTAAATCAGCCCCAGCATTTT
>NA|TRBV28|NA|TRBJ1-1
CASSLGGGDKEAFF
TGTGCCAGCAGTTTAGGAGGGGGGGATAAGGAGGCTTTCTTT
>TRBD1|TRBV11-3|NA|TRBJ1-6
CASSSGQGNSPLHF
TGTGCCAGCAGCTCCGGACAGGGGAATTCACCCCTCCACTTT
>TRBD2|TRBV9|NA|TRBJ2-7
CASSGGLAGYEQYF
TGTGCCAGCAGCGGGGGACTAGCGGGGTACGAGCAGTACTTC
>TRBD1|TRBV27|NA|TRBJ1-1
CASSPLGGTDHTEAFF
TGTGCCAGCAGTCCTCTCGGCGGGACAGACCACACTGAAGCTTTCTTT
>NA|TRBV12-3/TRBV12-4|NA|TRBJ1-1
CASRGRIGAFF
TGTGCCAGCAGGGGCAGGATAGGAGCTTTCTTT
>TRBD1|TRBV7-2|NA|TRBJ1-6
CASSFGTGGNSPLHF
TGTGCCAGCAGCTTCGGGACAGGGGGAAATTCACCCCTCCACTTT
>TRBD1|TRBV29-1|NA|TRBJ1-1
CSAKTGGTEAFF
TGCAGCGCTAAGACAGGGGGCACTGAAGCTTTCTTT
>NA|TRBV2|NA|TRBJ1-6
CASSEQGGSPLHF
TGTGCCAGCAGTGAACAGGGTGGTTCACCCCTCCACTTT
>NA|TRBV5-1|NA|TRBJ2-3
CASSYLEGAKDTQYF
TGCGCCAGCAGCTATCTGGAGGGGGCGAAAGATACGCAGTATTTT
>NA|TRBV18|NA|TRBJ1-1
CASSPYGGGTEAFF
TGTGCCAGCTCACCCTATGGGGGGGGCACTGAAGCTTTCTTT
>NA|TRBV6-5|NA|TRBJ2-7
CASTRGGGYEQYF
TGTGCCAGCACCAGGGGTGGTGGCTACGAGCAGTACTTC
>NA|TRBV2|NA|TRBJ1-1
CASREQGGENTEAFF
TGTGCCAGCAGGGAACAGGGAGGGGAAAACACTGAAGCTTTCTTT
>NA|TRBV13|NA|TRBJ2-5
CASSPHPRDGETQYF
TGTGCCAGCAGCCCCCACCCTAGAGACGGGGAGACCCAGTACTTC
>NA|TRBV5-4|NA|TRBJ1-6
CASSLPKQGVDSPLHF
TGTGCCAGCAGCTTGCCTAAACAGGGTGTTGACTCACCCCTCCACTTT
>NA|TRBV11-2|NA|TRBJ1-4
CASSLSGSGGMEKLFF
TGTGCCAGCAGCTTGTCGGGGTCGGGGGGAATGGAAAAACTGTTTTTT
>TRBD1|TRBV5-6|NA|TRBJ2-7
CASSPADRGFLEQYF
TGTGCCAGCAGCCCCGCGGACAGGGGATTTCTCGAGCAGTACTTC
>NA|TRBV5-5|NA|TRBJ1-1
CASSLVGQGMGAFF
TGTGCCAGCAGCTTAGTGGGACAAGGAATGGGAGCTTTCTTT
>TRBD2|TRBV11-2|few|TRBJ2-2
CASSSNRLAGLTGELFF
TGTGCCAGCAGCTCAAATAGACTAGCGGGTCTCACCGGGGAGCTGTTTTTT
>NA|TRBV5-1|NA|TRBJ2-5
CASSLKLAPETQYF
TGCGCCAGCAGCTTGAAACTAGCTCCAGAGACCCAGTACTTC
>NA|TRBV5-1|NA|TRBJ1-1
CASSRLARVVNTEAFF
TGCGCCAGCAGCCGTCTTGCCAGGGTAGTGAACACTGAAGCTTTCTTT
>NA|TRBV29-1|NA|TRBJ1-1
CSVEDLRERNTEAFF
TGCAGCGTTGAAGATCTTCGAGAAAGGAACACTGAAGCTTTCTTT
>NA|TRBV18|NA|TRBJ1-3
CASSLRTAGNTIYF
TGTGCCAGCTCCCTAAGGACGGCGGGGAACACCATATATTTT
>NA|TRBV2|NA|TRBJ2-7
CASTSSRPGEQYF
TGTGCCAGCACCTCCTCCCGCCCGGGCGAGCAGTACTTC
>TRBD2|TRBV3-1/TRBV3-2|NA|TRBJ2-5
CASSQGSSGGGETQYF
TGTGCCAGCAGCCAAGGAAGTAGCGGGGGGGGAGAGACCCAGTACTTC
>NA|TRBV11-2|few|TRBJ2-1
CASSWRQAGNEQFF
TGTGCCAGCAGCTGGAGACAGGCCGGCAATGAGCAGTTCTTC
>TRBD1|TRBV5-5|NA|TRBJ1-4
CASSLAPTGANEKLFF
TGTGCCAGCAGCTTGGCACCGACAGGGGCTAATGAAAAACTGTTTTTT
>NA|TRBV14|NA|TRBJ1-2
CASSLAQGYGYTF
TGTGCCAGCAGCCTAGCGCAGGGGTATGGCTACACCTTC
>NA|TRBV7-9|NA|TRBJ2-2
CASRPPFRTENTGELFF
TGTGCCAGCAGGCCCCCGTTCAGGACAGAAAACACCGGGGAGCTGTTTTTT
>TRBD1|TRBV10-1|NA|TRBJ1-1
CASHAGTGGTEAFF
TGCGCCAGTCACGCCGGGACAGGGGGCACTGAAGCTTTCTTT
>NA|TRBV7-8|once|TRBJ1-2
CASTLSAGPYGYTF
TGTGCCAGCACCCTATCGGCAGGGCCTTATGGCTACACCTTC
>NA|TRBV2|NA|TRBJ2-3
CASKRRVGTDTQYF
TGTGCCAGCAAGAGGAGAGTTGGCACAGATACGCAGTATTTT
>NA|TRBV19|NA|TRBJ2-1
CARFTGQSYNEQFF
TGTGCCAGGTTTACAGGGCAATCCTACAATGAGCAGTTCTTC
>TRBD1|TRBV19|NA|TRBJ1-1
CASSKGQVPNTEAFF
TGTGCCAGTAGTAAAGGACAGGTTCCGAACACTGAAGCTTTCTTT
>TRBD2|TRBV5-1|NA|TRBJ2-3
CASRVSGESTDTQYF
TGCGCCAGCAGAGTTAGCGGGGAAAGCACAGATACGCAGTATTTT
>NA|TRBV18|NA|TRBJ1-6
CASSPIGAGGNSPLHF
TGTGCCAGCTCACCAATAGGGGCCGGTGGTAATTCACCCCTCCACTTT
>NA|TRBV27|NA|TRBJ2-7
CASSLSRGPYEQYF
TGTGCCAGCAGTTTATCCAGGGGCCCCTACGAGCAGTACTTC
>TRBD2|TRBV2|once|TRBJ2-1
CASSDGLAGNDEQFF
TGTGCCAGCAGTGATGGACTAGCGGGTAACGATGAGCAGTTCTTC
>TRBD1|TRBV7-2|NA|TRBJ1-2
CASSRTGVVGYTF
TGTGCCAGCAGCAGGACAGGGGTGGTTGGCTACACCTTC
>TRBD2|TRBV4-2|NA|TRBJ2-3
CASSQETGQTSGGPLDTQYF
TGTGCCAGCAGCCAAGAAACGGGCCAGACTAGCGGGGGCCCCTTGGATACGCAGTATTTT
>NA|TRBV10-1|NA|TRBJ1-1
CASSESGQPEAFF
TGCGCCAGCAGTGAGTCGGGGCAGCCTGAAGCTTTCTTT
>NA|TRBV11-2|NA|TRBJ1-6
CASSLGQYNSPLHF
TGTGCCAGCAGCTTAGGACAATATAATTCACCCCTCCACTTT
>TRBD1|TRBV2|NA|TRBJ1-4
CASGEAGTGEKLFF
TGTGCCAGCGGCGAAGCTGGGACAGGGGAAAAACTGTTTTTT
>NA|TRBV13|few|TRBJ1-5
CASSLGRSNQPQHF
TGTGCCAGCAGCTTAGGACGGAGCAATCAGCCCCAGCATTTT
>NA|TRBV19|NA|TRBJ1-2
CASSIPENYGYTF
TGTGCCAGTAGTATTCCCGAGAACTATGGCTACACCTTC